This T cell receptor beta chain came from a study of cytotoxic CD8 clonotypes in ibrutinib-treated CLL. Study-level information: Patient counts were approximately 12 relapsed/refractory, under 16 treatment-naive and about 17 IGHV unmutated.

From germline, CDR1 is SGHRS and CDR2 YFSETQ. Trimming took 4 bases from V and 7 from J; bases not matched to a gene: 7. The CDR3 spans 15 residues. TCRdb's table, derived via immunoSEQ multiplex PCR, lists solely in-frame clones and lacks some. The sample gives about 140,000 clones, 70% to 85% of which show up once; about 29% is in the top ten. The rearrangement uses TRBV5-1 and TRBJ2-2, with 10 bases aligning to TRBD1. The clonotype was recovered from a human donor with chronic lymphocytic leukemia. This material consisted of PBMCs, taken after 12 months of ibrutinib treatment. CDR3 nucleotide sequence: TGCGCCAGCAGCATCGGACAGGGGGACGTCGGGGAGCTGTTTTTT. It specifies CASSIGQGDVGELFF.